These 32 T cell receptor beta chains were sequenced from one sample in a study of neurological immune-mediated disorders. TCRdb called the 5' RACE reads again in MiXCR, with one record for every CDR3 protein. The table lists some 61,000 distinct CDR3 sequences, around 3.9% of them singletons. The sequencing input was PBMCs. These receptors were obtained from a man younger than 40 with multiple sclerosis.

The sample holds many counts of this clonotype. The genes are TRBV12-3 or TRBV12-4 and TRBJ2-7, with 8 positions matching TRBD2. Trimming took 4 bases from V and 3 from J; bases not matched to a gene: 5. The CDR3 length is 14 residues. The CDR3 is CASSWGRGGYEQYF. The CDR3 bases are TGTGCCAGCAGTTGGGGTCGGGGGGGCTACGAGCAGTACTTC.

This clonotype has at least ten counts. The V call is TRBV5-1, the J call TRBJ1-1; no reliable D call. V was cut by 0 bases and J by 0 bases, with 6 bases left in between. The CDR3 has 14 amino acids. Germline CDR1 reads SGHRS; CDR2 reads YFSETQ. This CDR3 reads CASSLDAMNTEAFF. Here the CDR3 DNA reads TGCGCCAGCAGCTTGGACGCCATGAACACTGAAGCTTTCTTT.

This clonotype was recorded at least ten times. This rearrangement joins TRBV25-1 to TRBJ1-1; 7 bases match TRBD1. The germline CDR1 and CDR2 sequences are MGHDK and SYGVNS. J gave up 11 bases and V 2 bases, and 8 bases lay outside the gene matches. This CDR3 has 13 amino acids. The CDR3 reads CASSEHRGSGAFF. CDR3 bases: TGTGCCAGCAGTGAACACAGGGGCTCGGGGGCTTTCTTT.

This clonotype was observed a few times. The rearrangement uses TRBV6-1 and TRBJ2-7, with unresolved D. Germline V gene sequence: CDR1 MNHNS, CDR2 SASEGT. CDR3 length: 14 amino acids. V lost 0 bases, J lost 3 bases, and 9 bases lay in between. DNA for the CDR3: TGTGCCAGCAGTGAAGCGGGCACCAGCTACGAGCAGTACTTC. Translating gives CASSEAGTSYEQYF.

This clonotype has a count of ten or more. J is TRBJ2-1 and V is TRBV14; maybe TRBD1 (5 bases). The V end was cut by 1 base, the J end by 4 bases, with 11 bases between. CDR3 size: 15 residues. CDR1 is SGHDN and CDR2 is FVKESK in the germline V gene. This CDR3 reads CASSQVRTPYNEQFF. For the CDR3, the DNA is TGTGCCAGCAGCCAAGTCCGGACACCTTACAATGAGCAGTTCTTC.

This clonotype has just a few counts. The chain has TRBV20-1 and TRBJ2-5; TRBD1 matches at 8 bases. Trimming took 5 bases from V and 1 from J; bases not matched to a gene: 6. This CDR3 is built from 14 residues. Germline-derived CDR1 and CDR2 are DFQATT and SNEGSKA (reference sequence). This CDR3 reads CSAGTGLSQETQYF. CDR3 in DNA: TGCAGTGCTGGGACAGGCCTTTCCCAAGAGACCCAGTACTTC.

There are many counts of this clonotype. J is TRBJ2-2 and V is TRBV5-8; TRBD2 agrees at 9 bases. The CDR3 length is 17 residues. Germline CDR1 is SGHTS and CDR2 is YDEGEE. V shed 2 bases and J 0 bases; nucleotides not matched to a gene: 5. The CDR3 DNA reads TGTGCCAGCAGCTTTAAGCGGGGGGCTACGAACACCGGGGAGCTGTTTTTT. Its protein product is CASSFKRGATNTGELFF.

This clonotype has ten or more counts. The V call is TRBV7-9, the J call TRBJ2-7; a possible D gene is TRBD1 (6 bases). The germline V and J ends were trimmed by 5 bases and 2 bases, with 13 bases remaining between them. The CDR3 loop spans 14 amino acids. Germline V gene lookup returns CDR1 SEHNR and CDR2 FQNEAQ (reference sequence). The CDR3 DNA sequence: TGTGCCAGCAGCCTTGGGGGCAGGGCCTACGAGCAGTACTTC. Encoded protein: CASSLGGRAYEQYF.

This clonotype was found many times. The CDR3 DNA sequence: TGTGCCAGCAGCTTAAAGGGGACAGGGGGCTACGAGCAGTACTTC. Its translation: CASSLKGTGGYEQYF. The V gene is TRBV7-9, the J gene TRBJ2-7; 11 bases fit TRBD1. The CDR3 loop spans 15 amino acids. V dropped 2 bases and J dropped 3; count of bases not matched to a gene: 3. Per germline, CDR1 SEHNR and CDR2 FQNEAQ (reference sequence).

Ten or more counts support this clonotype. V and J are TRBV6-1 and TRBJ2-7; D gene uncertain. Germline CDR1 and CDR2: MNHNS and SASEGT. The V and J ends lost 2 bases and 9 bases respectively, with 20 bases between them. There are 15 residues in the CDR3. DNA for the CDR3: TGTGCCAGCAGTGAATCAATCAGGTCCTTAAGTGGGCAGTACTTC. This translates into CASSESIRSLSGQYF.

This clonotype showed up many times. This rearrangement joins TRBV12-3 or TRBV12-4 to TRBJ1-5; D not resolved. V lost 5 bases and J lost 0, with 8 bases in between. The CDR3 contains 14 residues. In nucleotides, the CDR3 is TGTGCCAGCAGTGATAGTTATAGCAATCAGCCCCAGCATTTT. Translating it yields CASSDSYSNQPQHF.

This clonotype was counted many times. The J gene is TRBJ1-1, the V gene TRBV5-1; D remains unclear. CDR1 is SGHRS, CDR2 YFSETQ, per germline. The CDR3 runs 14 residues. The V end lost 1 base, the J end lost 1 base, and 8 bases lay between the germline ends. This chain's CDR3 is CASSLLAANTEAFF. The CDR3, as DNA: TGCGCCAGCAGCTTGTTAGCAGCGAACACTGAAGCTTTCTTT.

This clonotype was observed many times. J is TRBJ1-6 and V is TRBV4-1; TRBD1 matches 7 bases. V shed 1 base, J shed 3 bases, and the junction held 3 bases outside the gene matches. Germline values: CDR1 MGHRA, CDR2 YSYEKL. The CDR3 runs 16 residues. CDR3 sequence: CASSQGRGNYNSPLHF. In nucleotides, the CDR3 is TGCGCCAGCAGCCAAGGCAGGGGGAACTATAATTCACCCCTCCACTTT.

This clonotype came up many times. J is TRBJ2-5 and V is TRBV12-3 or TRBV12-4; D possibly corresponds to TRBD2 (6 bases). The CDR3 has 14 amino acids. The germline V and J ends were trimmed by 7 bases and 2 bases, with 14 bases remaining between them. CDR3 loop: CASTLGGGQETQYF. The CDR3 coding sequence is TGTGCCAGCACCTTGGGAGGTGGACAAGAGACCCAGTACTTC.

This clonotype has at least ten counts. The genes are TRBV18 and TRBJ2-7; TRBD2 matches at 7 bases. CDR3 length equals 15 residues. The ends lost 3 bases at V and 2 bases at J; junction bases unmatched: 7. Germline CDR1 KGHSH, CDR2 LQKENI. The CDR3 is CASSPSNGGTYEQYF. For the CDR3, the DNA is TGTGCCAGCTCACCGTCAAACGGGGGGACCTACGAGCAGTACTTC.

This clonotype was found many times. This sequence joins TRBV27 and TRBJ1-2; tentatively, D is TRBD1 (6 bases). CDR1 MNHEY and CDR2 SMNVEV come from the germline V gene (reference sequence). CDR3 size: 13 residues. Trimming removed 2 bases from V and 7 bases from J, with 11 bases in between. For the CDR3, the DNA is TGTGCCAGCAGTTTAGGGGGGCAAAGTGGCTACACCTTC. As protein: CASSLGGQSGYTF.

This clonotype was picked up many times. Written as DNA, the CDR3 is TGCGCCAGCAGCCGAAACAGGGGCGACGGGGAGCTGTTTTTT. The encoded protein is CASSRNRGDGELFF. The V gene is TRBV4-1, the J gene TRBJ2-2; 7 positions agree with TRBD1. CDR3 length: 14 amino acids. Germline V CDR1 and CDR2: MGHRA, YSYEKL. J gave up 7 bases and V 4 bases, and 6 bases lay outside the gene matches.

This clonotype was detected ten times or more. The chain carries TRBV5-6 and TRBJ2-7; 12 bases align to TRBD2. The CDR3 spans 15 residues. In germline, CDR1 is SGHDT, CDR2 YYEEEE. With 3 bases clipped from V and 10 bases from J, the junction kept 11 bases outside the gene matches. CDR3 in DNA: TGTGCCAGCAGCTCAGGCCCTAGCGGGGGGGGGATACAGTACTTC. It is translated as CASSSGPSGGGIQYF.

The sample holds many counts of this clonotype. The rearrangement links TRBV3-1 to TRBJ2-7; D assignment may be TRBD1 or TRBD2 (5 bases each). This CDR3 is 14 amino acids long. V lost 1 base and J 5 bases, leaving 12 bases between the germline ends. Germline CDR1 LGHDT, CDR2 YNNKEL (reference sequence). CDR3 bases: TGTGCCAGCAGCCAAGGGGGGATCTGGGACGAGCAGTACTTC. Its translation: CASSQGGIWDEQYF.

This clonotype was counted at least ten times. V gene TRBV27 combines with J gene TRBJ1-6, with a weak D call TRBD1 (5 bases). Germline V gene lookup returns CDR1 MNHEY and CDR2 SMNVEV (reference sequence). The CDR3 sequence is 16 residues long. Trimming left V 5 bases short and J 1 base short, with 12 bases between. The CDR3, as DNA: TGTGCCAGCAGTCTCAGGGTCGGGTCCTATAATTCACCCCTCCACTTT. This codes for CASSLRVGSYNSPLHF.

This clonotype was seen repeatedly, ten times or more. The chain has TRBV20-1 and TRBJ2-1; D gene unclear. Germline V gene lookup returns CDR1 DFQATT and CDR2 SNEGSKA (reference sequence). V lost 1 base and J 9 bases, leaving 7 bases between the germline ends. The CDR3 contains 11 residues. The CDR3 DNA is TGCAGTGCTAGAGGCCTGGGTGAGCAGTTCTTC. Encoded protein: CSARGLGEQFF.

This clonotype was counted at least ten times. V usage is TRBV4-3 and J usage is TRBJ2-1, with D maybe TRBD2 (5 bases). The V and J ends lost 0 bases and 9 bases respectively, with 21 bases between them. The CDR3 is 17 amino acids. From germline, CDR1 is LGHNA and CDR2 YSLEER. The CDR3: CASSQDWPASTLSEQFF. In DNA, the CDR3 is TGCGCCAGCAGCCAAGATTGGCCAGCTAGCACTCTGAGTGAGCAGTTCTTC.

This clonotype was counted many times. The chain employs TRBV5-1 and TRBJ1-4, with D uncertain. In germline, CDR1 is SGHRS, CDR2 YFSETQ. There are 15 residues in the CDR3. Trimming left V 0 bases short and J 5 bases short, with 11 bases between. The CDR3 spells CASSLAGTMNEKLFF. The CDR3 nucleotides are TGCGCCAGCAGCTTGGCCGGCACCATGAATGAAAAACTGTTTTTT. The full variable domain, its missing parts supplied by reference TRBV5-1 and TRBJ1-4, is KAGVTQTPRYLIKTRGQQVTLSCSPISGHRSVSWYQQTPGQGLQFLFEYFSETQRNKGNFPGRFSGRQFSNSRSEMNVSTLELGDSALYLCASSLAGTMNEKLFFGSGTQLSVL.

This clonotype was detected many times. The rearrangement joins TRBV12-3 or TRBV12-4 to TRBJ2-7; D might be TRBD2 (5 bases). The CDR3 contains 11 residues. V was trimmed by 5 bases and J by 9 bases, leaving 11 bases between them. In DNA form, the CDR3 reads TGTGCCAGCAGTGAGGGAGTTGGGCAGTACTTC. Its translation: CASSEGVGQYF.

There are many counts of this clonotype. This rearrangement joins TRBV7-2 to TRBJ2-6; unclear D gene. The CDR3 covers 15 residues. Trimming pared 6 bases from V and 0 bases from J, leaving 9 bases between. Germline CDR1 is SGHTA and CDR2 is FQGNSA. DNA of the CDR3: TGTGCCAGCAGGCCGACATACTCTGGGGCCAACGTCCTGACTTTC. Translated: CASRPTYSGANVLTF.

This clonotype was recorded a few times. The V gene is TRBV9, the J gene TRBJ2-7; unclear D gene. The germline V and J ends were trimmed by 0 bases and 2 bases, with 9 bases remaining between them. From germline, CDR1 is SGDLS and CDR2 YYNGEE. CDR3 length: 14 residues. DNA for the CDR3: TGTGCCAGCAGCGTAGCTGAAAGTACCTACGAGCAGTACTTC. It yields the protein CASSVAESTYEQYF.

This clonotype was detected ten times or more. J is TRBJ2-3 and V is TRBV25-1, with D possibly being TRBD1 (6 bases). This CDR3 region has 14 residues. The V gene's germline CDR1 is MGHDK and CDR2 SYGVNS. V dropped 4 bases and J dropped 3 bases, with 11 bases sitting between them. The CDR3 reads CASSAFQGTDTQYF. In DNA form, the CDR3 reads TGTGCCAGCAGTGCATTCCAGGGGACAGATACGCAGTATTTT.

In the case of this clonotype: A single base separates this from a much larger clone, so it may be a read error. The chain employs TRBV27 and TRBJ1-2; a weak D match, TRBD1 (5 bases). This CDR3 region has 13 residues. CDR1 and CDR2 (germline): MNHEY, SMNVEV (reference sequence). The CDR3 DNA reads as TGTTCCACCCAAGGGGCGCCTAACTATGGCTACACCTTC. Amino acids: CSTQGAPNYGYTF.

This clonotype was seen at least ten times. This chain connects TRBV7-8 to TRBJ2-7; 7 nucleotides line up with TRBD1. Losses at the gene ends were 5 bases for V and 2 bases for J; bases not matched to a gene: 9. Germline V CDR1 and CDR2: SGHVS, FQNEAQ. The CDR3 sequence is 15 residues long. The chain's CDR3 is CASSLNRTGPYEQYF. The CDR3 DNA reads TGTGCCAGCAGCCTCAACCGGACAGGCCCCTACGAGCAGTACTTC.

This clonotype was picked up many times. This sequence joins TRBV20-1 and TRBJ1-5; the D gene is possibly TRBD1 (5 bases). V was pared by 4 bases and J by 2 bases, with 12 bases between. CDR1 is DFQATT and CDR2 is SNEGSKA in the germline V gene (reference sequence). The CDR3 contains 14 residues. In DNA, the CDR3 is TGCAGTGCTAAAGGGGTTCATGGCAATCAGCCCCAGCATTTT. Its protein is CSAKGVHGNQPQHF.

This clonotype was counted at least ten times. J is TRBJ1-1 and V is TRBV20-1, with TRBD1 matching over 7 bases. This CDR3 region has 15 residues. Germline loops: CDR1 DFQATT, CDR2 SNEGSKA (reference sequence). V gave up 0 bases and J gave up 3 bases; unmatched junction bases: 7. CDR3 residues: CSARDSFDRDTEAFF. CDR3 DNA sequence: TGCAGTGCTAGAGATAGTTTCGACAGGGACACTGAAGCTTTCTTT.

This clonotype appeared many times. The CDR3 sequence is CASSSLGGKRAGELFF. CDR3 nucleotide sequence: TGTGCCAGCAGCTCCCTAGGGGGCAAGAGAGCCGGGGAGCTGTTTTTT. The chain links TRBV11-2 to TRBJ2-2, with 7 bases matching TRBD1. Germline V CDR1 and CDR2: SGHAT, FQNNGV. The CDR3 consists of 16 residues. After removal of 4 bases from V and 6 bases from J, the junction contained 11 bases not matched to a gene. The whole variable domain, filled in from reference TRBV11-2 and TRBJ2-2, reads EAGVAQSPRYKIIEKRQSVAFWCNPISGHATLYWYQQILGQGPKLLIQFQNNGVVDDSQLPKDRFSAERLKGVDSTLKIQPAKLEDSAVYLCASSSLGGKRAGELFFGEGSRLTVL.